These 5 T cell receptor beta chains were all obtained from the same sample, sequenced in a study of Graves' ophthalmopathy and Graves' hyperthyroidism. The authors amplified TCR beta CDR3 regions from RNA transcripts. The first-round RT-PCR employed HTBI primers together with the Qiagen OneStep RT-PCR kit. A multiplex PCR was then performed as the second round. Each CDR3 protein gets one entry after TCRdb re-called the multiplex PCR reads with MiXCR. Among about 58,000 distinct CDR3 sequences listed, roughly half were seen once. The sample comprised peripheral blood. These receptors came from an adult woman with Graves' ophthalmopathy.

This clonotype was seen ten or more times. The rearrangement links TRBV7-9 to TRBJ1-4, with TRBD1 as a possible D gene (5 bases). The ends were cut back, 5 bases at V and 0 bases at J, with 13 bases in the middle. The CDR3 loop spans 16 amino acids. Germline V gene lookup returns CDR1 SEHNR and CDR2 FQNEAQ (reference sequence). For the CDR3, the DNA is TGTGCCAGCAGCCGGGGGACTCTACCAACTAATGAAAAACTGTTTTTT. It translates to CASSRGTLPTNEKLFF.

For this clonotype: Without the conserved terminal phenylalanine or tryptophan, this CDR3 likely stems from a read error. CDR3 DNA: TGTGCCACCACCAGCCTAGCGGAGGGCACAGAGACGCAGTATCTT. Amino acids: CATTSLAEGTETQYL. The genes are TRBV6-6 and TRBJ2-3; 7 bases agree with TRBD2. The germline CDR1 and CDR2 sequences are MNHNY and SVGAGI (reference sequence). The CDR3 sequence is 15 residues long.

Worth noting for this clonotype: A read error may be the cause here, since a much bigger clone is one base away. The chain joins TRBV6-2 or TRBV6-3 to TRBJ2-6; D is perhaps TRBD1 (8 bases). The CDR3 covers 18 residues. Germline CDR1 MNHEY, CDR2 SVGEGT. This CDR3 is CASSYLTGEGSGANALTF. CDR3 DNA sequence: TGTGCCAGCAGTTACCTGACAGGGGAGGGCTCTGGGGCCAACGCCCTGACTTTC.

The rearrangement links TRBV20-1 to TRBJ2-1, with D tentatively TRBD2 (5 bases). Per the germline V gene, CDR1 is DFQATT and CDR2 is SNEGSKA (reference sequence). V dropped 4 bases and J dropped 7 bases, with 14 bases sitting between them. This CDR3 is built from 13 residues. CDR3 loop: CSATGNGVNEQFF. The CDR3 DNA is TGCAGTGCTACCGGGAACGGGGTAAATGAGCAGTTCTTC.

CDR3 nucleotides: TGTGCCAGCAGCTTGGGGCCAGACATCAATCAGCCCCAGCATTTT. Protein product: CASSLGPDINQPQHF. The rearrangement joins TRBV7-2 to TRBJ1-5, with a possible D match to TRBD1 (5 bases). Germline V CDR1 and CDR2: SGHTA, FQGNSA. CDR3 length equals 15 residues. V dropped 3 bases and J dropped 3 bases, with 12 bases sitting between them.